This is a list of T cell receptor beta chains from one sample in a study of graft-versus-host responses after intestinal transplantation. Profiled with immunoSEQ multiplex PCR; TCRdb holds only in-frame clones, not every one. The sample lists some 15,000 clones, approximately 93% occurring once. The material was PBMCs, obtained roughly 930 days after intestinal transplantation. Receptors were obtained from a human patient who received an intestinal transplant, so some T cells may come from the graft donor. CDR3s include the opening cysteine and the closing phenylalanine or tryptophan. D genes are given only for firm matches. Clone size is stated in some rows and not others, as once, few, many or a class when expanded.

>TRBJ2-5|TRBV13|11|-|-
TGTGCCAGCAGCTTAGAGGAGACCCAGTACTTC
CASSLEETQYF
>TRBJ2-2|TRBV2|16|TRBD2|-
TGTGCCAGCAACAGACTAGCGGGGTCGAACACCGGGGAGCTGTTTTTT
CASNRLAGSNTGELFF
>TRBJ2-7|TRBV5-3|15|-|-
TGTGCCAGCCTGCCCCCGGGCAGGAGCTCCTACGAGCAGTACTTC
CASLPPGRSSYEQYF
>TRBJ1-2|TRBV6-5|15|-|-
TGTGCCAGCCTAGGGGTTGAGGGACGGAGCTATGGCTACACCTTC
CASLGVEGRSYGYTF
>TRBJ2-5|TRBV7-9|15|TRBD2|once
TGTGCCAGCACCTCTGCGAGCGGGGGACAAGAGACCCAGTACTTC
CASTSASGGQETQYF
>TRBJ2-1|TRBV5-1|14|TRBD2|-
TGCGCCAGCAGCGTCGGGACTAGCGGGGGGCCTGTTGTCTTC
CASSVGTSGGPVVF
>TRBJ1-1|TRBV12-5|15|-|-
TGTGCTAGTGCTTTTGGAGGGGGGTTCGACACTGAAGCTTTCTTT
CASAFGGGFDTEAFF
>TRBJ2-2|TRBV6-1|16|-|-
TGTGCCAGCAGTGAATTGGCCGGTACAAACACCGGGGAGCTGTTTTTT
CASSELAGTNTGELFF
>TRBJ1-1|TRBV5-6|14|-|-
TGTGCCAGCACCACCGGGTGGGGGAACACTGAAGCTTTCTTT
CASTTGWGNTEAFF
>TRBJ2-7|TRBV6-5|14|-|-
TGTGCCAGCAGTTACGTGCAGGGCTCCTACGAGCAGTACTTC
CASSYVQGSYEQYF
>TRBJ2-1|TRBV20-1|11|-|-
TGCAGTGCTAGAGAGGGGTATGAGCAGTTCTTC
CSAREGYEQFF
>TRBJ2-1|TRBV28|16|-|-
TGTGCCAGCAGCACCCGACTCCGGGACGGTTACAATGAGCAGTTCTTC
CASSTRLRDGYNEQFF
>TRBJ1-1|TRBV10-1|13|TRBD1|-
TGCGCCAGCAGTCGGGGAGAGACAGGGTGGGCTTTCTTT
CASSRGETGWAFF
>TRBJ1-6|TRBV10-3|15|TRBD1|-
TGTGCCATCAAGGAGGGGGCCAACCTAAATTCACCCCTCCACTTT
CAIKEGANLNSPLHF
>TRBJ1-6|TRBV4-1|15|TRBD1|-
TGCGCCAGCAGCCAACCCGGACAGGGGAATTCACCCCTCCACTTT
CASSQPGQGNSPLHF